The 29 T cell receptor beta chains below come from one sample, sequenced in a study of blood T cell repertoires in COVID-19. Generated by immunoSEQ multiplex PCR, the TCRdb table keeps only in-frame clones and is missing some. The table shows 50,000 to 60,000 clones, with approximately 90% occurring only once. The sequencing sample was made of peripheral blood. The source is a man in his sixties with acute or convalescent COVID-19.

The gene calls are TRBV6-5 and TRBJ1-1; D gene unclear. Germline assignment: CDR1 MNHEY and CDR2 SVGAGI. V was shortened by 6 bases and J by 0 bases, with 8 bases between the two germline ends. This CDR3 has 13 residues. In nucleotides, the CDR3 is TGTGCCAGCAGCCCGTCCCTGAACACTGAAGCTTTCTTT. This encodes CASSPSLNTEAFF.

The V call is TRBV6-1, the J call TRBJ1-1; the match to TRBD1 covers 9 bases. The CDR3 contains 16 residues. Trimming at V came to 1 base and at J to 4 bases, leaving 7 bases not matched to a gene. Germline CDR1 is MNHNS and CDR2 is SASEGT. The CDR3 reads CASSEGTGAGRTEAFF. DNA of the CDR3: TGTGCCAGCAGTGAAGGGACAGGGGCCGGGCGCACTGAAGCTTTCTTT.

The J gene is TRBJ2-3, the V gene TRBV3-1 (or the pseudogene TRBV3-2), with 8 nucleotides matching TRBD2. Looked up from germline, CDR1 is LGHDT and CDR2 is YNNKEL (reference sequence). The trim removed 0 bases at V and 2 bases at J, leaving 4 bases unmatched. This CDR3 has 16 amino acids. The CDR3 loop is CASSQEGTRATDTQYF. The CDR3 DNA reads TGTGCCAGCAGCCAAGAAGGGACTAGGGCCACAGATACGCAGTATTTT.

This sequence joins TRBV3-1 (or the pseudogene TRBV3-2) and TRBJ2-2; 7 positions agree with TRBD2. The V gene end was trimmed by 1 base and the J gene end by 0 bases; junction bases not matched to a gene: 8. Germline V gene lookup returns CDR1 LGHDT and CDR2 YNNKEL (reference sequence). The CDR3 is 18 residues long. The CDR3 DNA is TGTGCCAGCAGCCAAGTCTATCAGCGGGGAGCGAACACCGGGGAGCTGTTTTTT. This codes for CASSQVYQRGANTGELFF.

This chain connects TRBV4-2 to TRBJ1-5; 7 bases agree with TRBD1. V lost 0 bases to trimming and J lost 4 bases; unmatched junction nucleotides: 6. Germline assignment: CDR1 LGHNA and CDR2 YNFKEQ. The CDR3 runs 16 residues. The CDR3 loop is CASSQEPGQQNQPQHF. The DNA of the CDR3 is TGTGCCAGCAGCCAAGAGCCGGGACAGCAGAATCAGCCCCAGCATTTT.

The CDR3 loop reads CASSLRTDGGTEAFF. The CDR3 DNA reads TGTGCCAGCAGTTTACGGACAGATGGGGGCACTGAAGCTTTCTTT. This chain uses TRBV27 with TRBJ1-1, with D possibly being TRBD1 (6 bases). The CDR3 loop spans 15 amino acids. Between the trimmed V and J ends, which lost 2 bases and 4 bases, there was a span of 14 bases. The V gene's germline CDR1 is MNHEY and CDR2 SMNVEV (reference sequence).

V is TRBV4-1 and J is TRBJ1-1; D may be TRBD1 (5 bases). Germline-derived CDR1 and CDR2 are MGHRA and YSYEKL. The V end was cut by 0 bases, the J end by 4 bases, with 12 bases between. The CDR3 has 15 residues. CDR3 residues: CASSQDSGGGTEAFF. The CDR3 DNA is TGCGCCAGCAGCCAAGATTCGGGGGGGGGCACTGAAGCTTTCTTT.

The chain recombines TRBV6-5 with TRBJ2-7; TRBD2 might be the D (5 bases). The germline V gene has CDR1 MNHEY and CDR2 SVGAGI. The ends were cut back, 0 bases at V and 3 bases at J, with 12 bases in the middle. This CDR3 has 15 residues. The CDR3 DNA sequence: TGTGCCAGCAGTTACTCGAAGGACTGGGGCTACGAGCAGTACTTC. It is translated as CASSYSKDWGYEQYF.

CDR3 protein: CASSRYRENTEAFF. The CDR3 nucleotides read TGTGCCAGCTCACGATACAGGGAGAACACTGAAGCTTTCTTT. The chain recombines TRBV18 with TRBJ1-1; D possibly corresponds to TRBD1 (6 bases). The germline V gene encodes CDR1 KGHSH and CDR2 LQKENI. The CDR3 is made up of 14 amino acids. V lost 4 bases and J lost 1, with 10 bases in between.

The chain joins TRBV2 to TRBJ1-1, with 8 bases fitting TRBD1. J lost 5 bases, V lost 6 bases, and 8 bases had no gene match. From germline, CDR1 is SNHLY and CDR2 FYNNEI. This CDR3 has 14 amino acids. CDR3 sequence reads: CASRPQGAGTEAFF. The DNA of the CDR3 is TGTGCCAGCAGACCCCAGGGGGCAGGGACTGAAGCTTTCTTT. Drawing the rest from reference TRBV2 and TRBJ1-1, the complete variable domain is EPEVTQTPSHQVTQMGQEVILRCVPISNHLYFYWYRQILGQKVEFLVSFYNNEISEKSEIFDDQFSVERPDGSNFTLKIRSTKLEDSAMYFCASRPQGAGTEAFFGQGTRLTVV.

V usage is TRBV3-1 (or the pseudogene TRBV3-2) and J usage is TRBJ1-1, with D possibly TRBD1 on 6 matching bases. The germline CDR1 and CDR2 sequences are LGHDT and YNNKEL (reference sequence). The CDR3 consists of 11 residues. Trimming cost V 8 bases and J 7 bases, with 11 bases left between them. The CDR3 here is CASSRGNEAFF. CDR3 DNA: TGTGCCAGCTCCAGGGGTAATGAAGCTTTCTTT.

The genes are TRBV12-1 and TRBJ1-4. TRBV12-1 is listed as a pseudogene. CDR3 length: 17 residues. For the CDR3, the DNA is TGTGCCAGCGTTCTCTGGAAGGCGGGGCTCCGCGATGAAAAACTGTTTTTT. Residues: CASVLWKAGLRDEKLFF.

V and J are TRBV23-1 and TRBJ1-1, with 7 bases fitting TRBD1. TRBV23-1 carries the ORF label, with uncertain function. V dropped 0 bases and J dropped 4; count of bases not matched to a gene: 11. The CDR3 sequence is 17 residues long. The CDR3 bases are TGCGCCAGCAGTCAATCCCACAGGGGAGTGAGGAGCACTGAAGCTTTCTTT. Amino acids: CASSQSHRGVRSTEAFF.

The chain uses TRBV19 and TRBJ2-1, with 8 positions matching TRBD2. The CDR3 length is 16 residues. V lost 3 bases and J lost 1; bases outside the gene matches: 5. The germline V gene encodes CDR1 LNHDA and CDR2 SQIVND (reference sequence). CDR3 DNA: TGTGCCAGTAGTATGAACGGGGGGGGATCCTACAATGAGCAGTTCTTC. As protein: CASSMNGGGSYNEQFF.

CDR3: CASSYRERIVYEQYF. The CDR3 region has the DNA TGTGCCAGCAGTTACAGGGAAAGGATTGTCTACGAGCAGTACTTC. J is TRBJ2-7 and V is TRBV2; D is perhaps TRBD1 (6 bases). This CDR3 region has 15 residues. The ends were cut back, 5 bases at V and 3 bases at J, with 17 bases in the middle. Germline V gene sequence: CDR1 SNHLY, CDR2 FYNNEI.

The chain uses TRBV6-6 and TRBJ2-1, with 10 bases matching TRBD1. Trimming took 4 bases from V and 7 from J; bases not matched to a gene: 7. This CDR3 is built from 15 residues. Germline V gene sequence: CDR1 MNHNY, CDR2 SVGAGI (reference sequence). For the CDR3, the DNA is TGTGCCAGCAGTTCCTCCCGGGACAGGGGAAATGAGCAGTTCTTC. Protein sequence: CASSSSRDRGNEQFF.

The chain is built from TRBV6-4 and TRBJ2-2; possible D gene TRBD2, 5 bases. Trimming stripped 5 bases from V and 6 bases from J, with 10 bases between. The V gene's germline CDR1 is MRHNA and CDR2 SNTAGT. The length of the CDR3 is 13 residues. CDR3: CASSFDGAGELFF. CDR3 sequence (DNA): TGTGCCAGCAGTTTCGACGGGGCCGGGGAGCTGTTTTTT.

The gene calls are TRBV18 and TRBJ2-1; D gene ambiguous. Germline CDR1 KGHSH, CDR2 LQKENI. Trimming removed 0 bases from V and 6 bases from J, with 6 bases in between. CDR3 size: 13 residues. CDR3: CASSPPSGNEQFF. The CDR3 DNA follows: TGTGCCAGCTCACCACCTTCGGGCAATGAGCAGTTCTTC.

The CDR3 DNA reads as TGTGCCAGCTCACCACAGACAGGGGGTAATTCACCCCTCCACTTT. Amino acid sequence: CASSPQTGGNSPLHF. V gene TRBV18 combines with J gene TRBJ1-6, with TRBD1 matching 9 bases. This CDR3 has 15 residues. CDR1 is KGHSH and CDR2 is LQKENI in the germline V gene. Trimming took 1 base from V and 6 from J; bases not matched to a gene: 1.

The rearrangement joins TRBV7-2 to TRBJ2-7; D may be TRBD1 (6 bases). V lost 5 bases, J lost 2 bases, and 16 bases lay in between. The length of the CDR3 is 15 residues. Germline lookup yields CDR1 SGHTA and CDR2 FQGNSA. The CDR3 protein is CASSPTGGAPYEQYF. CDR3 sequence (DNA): TGTGCCAGCAGCCCGACAGGTGGGGCCCCCTACGAGCAGTACTTC. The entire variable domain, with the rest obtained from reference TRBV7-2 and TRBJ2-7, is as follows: GAGVSQSPSNKVTEKGKDVELRCDPISGHTALYWYRQSLGQGLEFLIYFQGNSAPDKSGLPSDRFSAERTGGSVSTLTIQRTQQEDSAVYLCASSPTGGAPYEQYFGPGTRLTVT.

This chain's CDR3 is CASSYFLGQPQHF. The CDR3 bases are TGTGCCAGCAGTTACTTCCTCGGTCAGCCCCAGCATTTT. The chain links TRBV6-5 to TRBJ1-5; D is uncertain. Germline V gene lookup returns CDR1 MNHEY and CDR2 SVGAGI. The ends were cut back, 1 base at V and 6 bases at J, with 7 bases in the middle. The CDR3 has 13 amino acids.

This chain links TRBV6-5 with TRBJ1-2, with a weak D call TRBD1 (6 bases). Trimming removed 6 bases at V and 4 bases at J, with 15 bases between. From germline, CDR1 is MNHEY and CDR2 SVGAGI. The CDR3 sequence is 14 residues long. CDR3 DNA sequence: TGTGCCAGCAGAAAACAGGGTCGGGCCTATGGCTACACCTTC. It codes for CASRKQGRAYGYTF.

The CDR3 DNA is TGTGCCAGCAGTAGACCAGGAACCCTTGAAGCTTTCTTT. Translating it yields CASSRPGTLEAFF. The V gene is TRBV6-5, the J gene TRBJ1-1; no definite D call. Between the trimmed V and J ends, which lost 5 bases and 7 bases, there was a span of 14 bases. Looked up from germline, CDR1 is MNHEY and CDR2 is SVGAGI. The CDR3 contains 13 residues.

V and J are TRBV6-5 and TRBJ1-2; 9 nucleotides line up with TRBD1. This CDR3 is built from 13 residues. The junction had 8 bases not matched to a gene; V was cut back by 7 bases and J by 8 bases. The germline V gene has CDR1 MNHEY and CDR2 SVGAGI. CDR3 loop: CASTLTGGRGYTF. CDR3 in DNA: TGTGCCAGCACCTTGACAGGGGGAAGAGGCTACACCTTC.

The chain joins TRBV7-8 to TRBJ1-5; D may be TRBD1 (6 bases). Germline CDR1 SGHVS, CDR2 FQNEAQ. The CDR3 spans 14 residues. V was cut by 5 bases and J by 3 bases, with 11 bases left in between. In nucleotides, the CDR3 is TGTGCCAGCAGCGCAGGACAGATCAATCAGCCCCAGCATTTT. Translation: CASSAGQINQPQHF. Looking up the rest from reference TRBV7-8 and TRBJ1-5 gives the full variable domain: GAGVSQSPRYKVAKRGQDVALRCDPISGHVSLFWYQQALGQGPEFLTYFQNEAQLDKSGLPSDRFFAERPEGSVSTLKIQRTQQEDSAVYLCASSAGQINQPQHFGDGTRLSIL.

Here the CDR3 DNA reads TGTGCCAGCAGCTCCGGGGGGGCCGCGCAATGGAATTCACCCCTCCACTTT. Residues: CASSSGGAAQWNSPLHF. The chain links TRBV5-4 to TRBJ1-6; tentative D call: TRBD1 (6 bases). Trimming stripped 3 bases from V and 7 bases from J, with 20 bases between. The germline V gene has CDR1 SGHNT and CDR2 YYREEE (reference sequence). The CDR3 totals 17 residues.

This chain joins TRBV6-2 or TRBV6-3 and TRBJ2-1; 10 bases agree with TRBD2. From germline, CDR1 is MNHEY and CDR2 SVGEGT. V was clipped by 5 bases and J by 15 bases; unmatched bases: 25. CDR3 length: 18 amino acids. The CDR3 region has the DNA TGTGCCAGCAGTGAGAATGGACTAGCGGACACCAGAGGAACAGGGGGGTTCTTC. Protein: CASSENGLADTRGTGGFF.

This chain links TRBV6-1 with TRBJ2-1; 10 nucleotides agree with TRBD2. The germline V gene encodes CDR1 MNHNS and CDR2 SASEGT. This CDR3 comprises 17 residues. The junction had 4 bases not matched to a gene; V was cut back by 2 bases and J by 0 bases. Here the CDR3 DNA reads TGTGCCAGCAGTGAACTAGCGGGGGCCCGCTCCTACAATGAGCAGTTCTTC. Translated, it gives CASSELAGARSYNEQFF.

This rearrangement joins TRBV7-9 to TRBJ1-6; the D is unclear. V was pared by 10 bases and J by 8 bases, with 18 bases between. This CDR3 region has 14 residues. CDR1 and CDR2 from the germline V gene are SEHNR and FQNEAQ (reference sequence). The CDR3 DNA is TGTGCCACCCAAGGAGGGAGCGCTTATTCACCCCTCCACTTT. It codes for CATQGGSAYSPLHF.